This entry concerns a single TCR beta chain. This clone's antigen is unknown. Per-base quality was not reported, and no clone a single base away is much larger than it. The library was built by means of multiplex PCR. The instrument given in TCRdb is Illumina HiSeq 4000. To build TCR beta libraries, CDR3 regions were amplified by Arm-PCR using iRepertoire HTBI primers. Gel purification was performed on PCR products prior to sequencing. As for the authors' bioinformatics: A total of some 60 TRBV and 14 TRBJ segments were identified across samples and were used for gene usage analysis of CDR3 amino acid clonotypes. COPE and FqMerger were used to merge the filtered high-quality paired reads into contigs. BLAST was used to align contigs to the IMGT TRBV, TRBD and TRBJ reference genes, and CDR3 was defined following IMGT. Clonotypes above 0.1% frequency were classified as highly expanded clones. Shannon entropy was used to measure repertoire diversity, and the Gini coefficient was used to measure V-J evenness. Public clonotypes were defined as clonotypes shared by more than one individual. TCRdb trimmed the raw reads at Q25, called clones with MiXCR and kept productive beta chains. Entries are consolidated by CDR3 protein sequence, retaining the most common genes and DNA. For this entry, the V and J calls and clone size follow TCRdb and not the study's own pipeline. The sample table holds 400,000 to 550,000 distinct CDR3 sequences, of which about 16% were seen once. Clones ranked in the top ten supply around 10% of the sample.

The sample's time point label, decoded: newly diagnosed GD, antithyroid drugs for less than 3 months. For both TCR sequencing and RNA sequencing, RNA was extracted from PBMCs using TRIzol. Graves' disease was diagnosed according to American Thyroid Association guidelines. Patients were recruited from an endocrinology department in Xi'an, China. From each patient, 7.5 to 10 milliliters of peripheral blood was collected into an EDTA anticoagulant tube. Ficoll Paque Plus density gradient separation was used to isolate PBMCs, and no additional T cell sorting was done. RNA quality was checked with an Agilent 2100 Bioanalyzer and agarose gel, and concentration with a NanoDrop 2000. This record comes from a study of regulatory T cells in long-lasting Graves disease (dated by TCRdb to the early 2020s). At the level of the whole study: Patients with newly diagnosed Graves' disease had been on antithyroid drugs for under 3 months. This study used TCR sequencing and RNA sequencing of peripheral blood to compare persistent Graves' disease patients against newly diagnosed Graves' disease patients. The study took place in China and was registered as a clinical trial. A total of around 35 samples underwent TCR sequencing: around 13 from persistent and around 20 from newly diagnosed Graves' disease patients. Summary of the overall study and its limitations: Compared with newly diagnosed patients, persistent Graves' disease patients had lower TCR Shannon entropy and fewer highly expanded clones, which suggests clonal expansion. More public clonotypes were shared among persistent patients (over 2,500) than among newly diagnosed patients (roughly 1,000). Only peripheral blood was studied, because thyroid tissue, the primary lesion, was inaccessible. TRBV28, TRBJ1-2 and TRBJ2-5 were preferentially used in persistent disease, while TRBV20-1 and TRBJ2-1 were favored in newly diagnosed disease. Only the TCR beta chain was sequenced and analyzed. The authors noted that the small sample size was a limitation that may lower accuracy.

The CDR1 and CDR2 encoded by the germline V gene (reference sequence) are LNHDA and SQIVND. The CDR3 sequence holds 14 residues, the cysteine and phenylalanine included. Of the read, only the CDR3 DNA is kept; its 42 bases are in frame from base 1. Relative to germline, V is missing 7 bases and J is missing 5 bases, with 5 bases of the junction outside any gene match. Another study also made use of these data, one on T cells in Graves' hyperthyroidism and ophthalmopathy. The second publication reports: Stable Graves' hyperthyroidism was defined as no progression to ophthalmopathy during 18 months of follow-up. The hyperthyroidism patients were between 18 and 65 years old and newly diagnosed, with a disease duration of less than 2 months. The study excluded patients with uncontrolled infections, other autoimmune diseases, pregnancy or lactation. Diagnoses were based on clinical symptoms, serum thyroxine and TRAb, thyroid ultrasound and orbital computed tomography. The TCR CDR3 was subjected to a first round of RT-PCR using the HTBI primer set and the Qiagen OneStep RT-PCR kit. Blood samples also contained most of the expanded thyroid clonotypes (frequency above 0.001), which suggests that blood repertoires may reflect thyroid immune responses. Ophthalmopathy was separated from stable hyperthyroidism by a 13 V-J signature model, with 85% to 90% sensitivity and about 81% specificity obtained in cross-validation and 80%/75% obtained in testing. During validation, the model predicted progression to ophthalmopathy a median of around 7 months ahead of onset, with 70.59% sensitivity and 72% to 80% specificity. To identify distinguishing TCR V-J signatures, a discovery cohort of 90 to 100 patients was used, comprising some 43 with Graves' ophthalmopathy and 57 with stable Graves' hyperthyroidism. Prospective prediction of ophthalmopathy was tested in an independent validation cohort of about 19 hyperthyroidism patients and some 17 patients who later progressed to ophthalmopathy. The roughly 91 discovery patients were randomly divided into training and test sets at a 7:3 ratio. In addition, the study compared T-cell repertoires in thyroid tissue and in blood from 6 or 7 Graves' hyperthyroidism patients. After sampling, hyperthyroidism patients received methimazole starting at 30 mg daily, and ophthalmopathy patients received high-dose intravenous methylprednisolone. Libraries were constructed in a second round of multiplex PCR, after which size selection and purification were performed. Paired-end sequencing of the libraries was performed with 100 bp reads on an Illumina HiSeq2000. SOAPnuke was used to process the raw data, with reads discarded if the reads contained adapters or uncalled bases, had a mean Phred below 15, or lacked an exact constant-primer or identifier match. High-quality paired reads were merged using COPE v1.2.5, and each unique nucleotide sequence was defined as a clonotype. MiTCR v1.1 was used to align the clonotypes against IMGT TRBV, TRBD and TRBJ reference segments. Analysis was restricted to V-J combinations with a frequency above 0.0001, which covered roughly 99% of repertoires. The TCS score was defined as F50 (clonal expansion) divided by E x V (chaos), with BLOSUM62-based TCRdist calculated between CDR3 peptides within each V-J. Welch's t-statistics and random forest reduced approximately 520 V-J features to roughly 13, which were used in a naive Bayes classifier (R e1071). Sample size was not statistically predetermined, and blinding of investigators to group allocation was not performed. The paper reports TCR Vbeta CDR3 sequencing of about 140 peripheral blood samples: 40 or so ophthalmopathy, fewer than 80 hyperthyroidism and around 17 progressor patients.

The V and J segments used are TRBV19 and TRBJ2-1; TRBD1 fits 10 bases in the junction. The input for sequencing was peripheral blood mononuclear cells (PBMCs), taken at new diagnosis, from a patient treated with antithyroid drugs. This TCR was recovered from a young woman with Graves disease. Donor details come from another sample of the same person, matched by shared clones. Read as DNA, the sequence is TGTGCCAGTAAGGGACAGGGGTCGGACAATGAGCAGTTCTTC. Protein translation: CASKGQGSDNEQFF.